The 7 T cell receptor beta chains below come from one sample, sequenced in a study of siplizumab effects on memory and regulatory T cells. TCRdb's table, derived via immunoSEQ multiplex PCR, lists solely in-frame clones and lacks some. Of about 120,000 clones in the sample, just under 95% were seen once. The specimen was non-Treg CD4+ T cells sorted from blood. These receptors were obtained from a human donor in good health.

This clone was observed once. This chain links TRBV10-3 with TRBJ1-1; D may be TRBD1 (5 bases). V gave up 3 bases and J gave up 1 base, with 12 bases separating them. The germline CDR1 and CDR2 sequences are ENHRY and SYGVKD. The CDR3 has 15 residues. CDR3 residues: CAISDFGGGNTEAFF. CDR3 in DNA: TGTGCCATCAGTGACTTCGGGGGGGGGAACACTGAAGCTTTCTTT.

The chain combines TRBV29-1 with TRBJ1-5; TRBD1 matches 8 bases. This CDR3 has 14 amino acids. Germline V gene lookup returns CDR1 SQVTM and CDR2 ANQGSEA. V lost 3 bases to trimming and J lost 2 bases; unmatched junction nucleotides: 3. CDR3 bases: TGCAGCGTTGATTTGGGACAGGGCAATCAGCCCCAGCATTTT. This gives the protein CSVDLGQGNQPQHF. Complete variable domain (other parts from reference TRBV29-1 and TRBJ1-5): SAVISQKPSRDICQRGTSLTIQCQVDSQVTMMFWYRQQPGQSLTLIATANQGSEATYESGFVIDKFPISRPNLTFSTLTVSNMSPEDSSIYLCSVDLGQGNQPQHFGDGTRLSIL.

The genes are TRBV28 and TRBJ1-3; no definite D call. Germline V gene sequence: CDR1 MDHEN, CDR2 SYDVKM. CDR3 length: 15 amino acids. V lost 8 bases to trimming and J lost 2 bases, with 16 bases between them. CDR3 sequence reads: CASGSPAGAGNTIYF. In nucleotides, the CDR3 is TGTGCCAGCGGATCCCCGGCTGGCGCTGGAAACACCATATATTTT. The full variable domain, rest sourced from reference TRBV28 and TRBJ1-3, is DVKVTQSSRYLVKRTGEKVFLECVQDMDHENMFWYRQDPGLGLRLIYFSYDVKMKEKGDIPEGYSVSREKKERFSLILESASTNQTSMYLCASGSPAGAGNTIYFGEGSWLTVV.

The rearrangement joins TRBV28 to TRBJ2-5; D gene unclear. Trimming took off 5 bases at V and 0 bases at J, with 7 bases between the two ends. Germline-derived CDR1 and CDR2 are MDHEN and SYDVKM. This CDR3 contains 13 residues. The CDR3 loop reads CASSQRDQETQYF. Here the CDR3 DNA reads TGTGCCAGCAGTCAGAGAGACCAAGAGACCCAGTACTTC.

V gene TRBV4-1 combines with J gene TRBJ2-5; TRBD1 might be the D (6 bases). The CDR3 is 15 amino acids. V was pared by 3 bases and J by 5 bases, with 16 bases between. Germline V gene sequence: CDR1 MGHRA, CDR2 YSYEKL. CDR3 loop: CASSQPRQGWETQYF. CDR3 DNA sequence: TGCGCCAGCAGCCAGCCCCGGCAGGGGTGGGAGACCCAGTACTTC.

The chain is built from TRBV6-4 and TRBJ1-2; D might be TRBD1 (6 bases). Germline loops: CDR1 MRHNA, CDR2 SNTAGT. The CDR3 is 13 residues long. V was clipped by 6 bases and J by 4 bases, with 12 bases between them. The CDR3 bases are TGTGCCAGCAGCCTACAGGGATCCTATGGCTACACCTTC. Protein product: CASSLQGSYGYTF.

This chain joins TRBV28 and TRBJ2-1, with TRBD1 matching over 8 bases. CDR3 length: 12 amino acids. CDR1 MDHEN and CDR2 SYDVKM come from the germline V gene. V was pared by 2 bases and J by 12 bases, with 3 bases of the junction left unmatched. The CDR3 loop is CASSLGQGPQFF. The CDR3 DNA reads TGTGCCAGCAGTTTAGGACAGGGCCCGCAGTTCTTC.